The 5 T cell receptor beta chains presented below share a single source sample, sequenced in a study of T cell clonality in common variable immunodeficiency. Broader study findings: Common variable immunodeficiency TCR beta sequences reportedly had fewer deletions and N-nucleotide insertions.

Their antigens are not known. Some clones are missing from TCRdb's copy, which holds only in-frame ones; the method was immunoSEQ multiplex PCR. The specimen has fewer than 30,000 clones, none found just once. The sequencing input was peripheral blood mononuclear cells. Source of these receptors: a human donor with common variable immunodeficiency.

As to this clone: The read gets to within 3 residues of the CDR3 end, and the germline J gene fills in the rest. The rearrangement joins TRBV30 to TRBJ2-7; 7 bases match TRBD1. J lost 3 bases, V lost 2 bases, and 7 bases had no gene match. This CDR3 has 14 residues. Germline V gene sequence: CDR1 GTSNPN, CDR2 SVGIG (reference sequence). The CDR3 is CAWSRQGINYEQYF. The sequenced part of the CDR3 DNA is TGTGCCTGGAGTAGACAGGGTATAAACTACGAG.

This clone was counted ten times or more. The CDR3 end is not reached by the read, which stops 3 residues before it; the germline J gene fills it in. This chain joins TRBV13 and TRBJ1-4, with D possibly matching TRBD1 (5 bases). CDR3 size: 14 residues. V was clipped by 3 bases and J by 2 bases, with 7 bases between them. Per the germline V gene, CDR1 is PRHDT and CDR2 is FYEKMQ (reference sequence). Incomplete CDR3 DNA: TGTGCCAGCAGCTTTGGGGGGACTAATGAAAAA. Translated, it gives CASSFGGTNEK. The CDR3 in full is CASSFGGTNEKLFF.

This clone was observed many times. The read terminates 3 residues before the CDR3 end, so the remaining end is supplied by the germline J gene. The chain combines TRBV29-1 with TRBJ2-7; D is possibly TRBD1 (6 bases). The CDR3 sequence is 14 residues long. Trimming pared 2 bases from V and 4 bases from J, leaving 15 bases between. Germline loops: CDR1 SQVTM, CDR2 ANQGSEA. The sequenced part of the CDR3 DNA is TGCAGCGTTGAACCCTCCGAAGGGGGATACGAG. This translates into CSVEPSEGGYE. The entire CDR3 is CSVEPSEGGYEQYF.

The sample holds many counts of this clone. The observed sequence ends 3 residues before the CDR3 terminus, with the missing tail filled in from the germline J gene. The rearrangement links TRBV27 to TRBJ1-1; 9 positions match TRBD1. The germline gives CDR1 MNHEY, CDR2 SMNVEV (reference sequence). The V segment lost 6 bases and the J segment 1 base; nucleotides outside the gene matches: 9. This CDR3 contains 16 residues. The CDR3 spells CASRLVGTGKNTEAFF. The sequenced CDR3 bases are TGTGCCAGCAGGCTCGTAGGGACAGGGAAGAACACTGAA.

This clone was observed at least ten times. The sequence runs out 3 residues before the end of the CDR3; the remainder is reconstructed from the germline J gene. The rearrangement links TRBV5-6 to TRBJ2-1; 7 bases fit TRBD1. CDR1 is SGHDT, CDR2 YYEEEE, per germline. The junction had 3 bases not matched to a gene; V was cut back by 2 bases and J by 4 bases. This CDR3 region has 14 residues. Here the CDR3 reads CASSFGDRYNEQFF. The CDR3 bases that were read are TGTGCCAGCAGCTTTGGGGACAGATACAATGAG. Full variable domain (missing parts from reference TRBV5-6 and TRBJ2-1): DAGVTQSPTHLIKTRGQQVTLRCSPKSGHDTVSWYQQALGQGPQFIFQYYEEEERQRGNFPDRFSGHQFPNYSSELNVNALLLGDSALYLCASSFGDRYNEQFFGPGTRLTVL.